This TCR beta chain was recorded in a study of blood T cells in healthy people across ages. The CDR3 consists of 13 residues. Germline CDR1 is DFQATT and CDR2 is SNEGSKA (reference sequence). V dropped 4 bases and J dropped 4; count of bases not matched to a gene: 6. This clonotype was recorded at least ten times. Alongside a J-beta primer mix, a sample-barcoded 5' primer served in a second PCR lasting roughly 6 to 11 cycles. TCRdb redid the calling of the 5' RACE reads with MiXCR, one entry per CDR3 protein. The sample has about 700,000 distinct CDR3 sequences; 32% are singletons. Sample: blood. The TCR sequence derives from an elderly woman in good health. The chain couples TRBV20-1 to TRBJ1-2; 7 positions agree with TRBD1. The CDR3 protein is CSANRGVSYGYTF. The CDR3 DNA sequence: TGCAGTGCTAACAGGGGAGTAAGCTATGGCTACACCTTC.